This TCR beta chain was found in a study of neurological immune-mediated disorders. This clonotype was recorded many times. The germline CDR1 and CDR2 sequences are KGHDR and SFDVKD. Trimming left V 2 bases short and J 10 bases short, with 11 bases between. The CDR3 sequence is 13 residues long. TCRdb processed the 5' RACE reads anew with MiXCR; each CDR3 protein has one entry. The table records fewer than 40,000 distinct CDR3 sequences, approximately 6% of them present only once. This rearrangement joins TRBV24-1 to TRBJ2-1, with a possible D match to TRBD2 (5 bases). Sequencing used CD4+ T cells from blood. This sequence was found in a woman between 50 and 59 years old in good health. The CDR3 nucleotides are TGTGCCACCAGTGATTCCCGGACTGAGGAGCAGTTCTTC. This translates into CATSDSRTEEQFF.